This TCR beta chain is drawn from a study of Ad26.COV2.S vaccination and SARS-CoV-2 variants. The table came from immunoSEQ multiplex PCR; TCRdb's copy has only in-frame clones and leaves some out. The table lists more than 300,000 clones, just under 85% of them singletons. Treatment reported: some 20 received Ad26.COV2.S at low or high dose, single or two shots; 5 received placebo; per-sample allocation not given. The samples date from day 63 after the first vaccine or placebo injection. Looked up from germline, CDR1 is MNHNY and CDR2 is SVGAGI (reference sequence). The V end was cut by 0 bases, the J end by 6 bases, with 11 bases between. The CDR3 extends over 14 amino acids.

The source is a person between 18 and 65 years old who received the Ad26.COV2.S COVID-19 vaccine or a placebo. V and J are TRBV6-6 and TRBJ1-2; D might be TRBD1 (6 bases). The input for sequencing was peripheral blood, taken in a trial of Ad26.COV2.S vaccine versus placebo. The DNA for the CDR3 is TGTGCCAGCAGTTACTCGAAGGGGGGAGATGGCTACACCTTC. Its protein is CASSYSKGGDGYTF.